Listed here are 7 T cell receptor beta chains from one sample, sequenced in a study of cytomegalovirus exposure and HLA in healthy donors (dated by TCRdb to about 2017). Libraries came from the immunoSEQ multiplex PCR assay. For the multiplex PCR, a mixture combining 60 forward primers for TCR Vbeta segments and 13 reverse primers for TCR Jbeta segments was used. This immuneACCESS table, as held by TCRdb, lists in-frame sequences with V and J called but not all clones. Of the missing ones, under half trace to an unresolved V gene in checked studies; the others have no known cause. The sample profile shows 120,000 or so clones; around 80% of them were found once. Over 0.2% of the sample is held by the ten biggest clonotypes. Sequences were obtained from PBMCs. These receptors all come from a man in his fifties in good health and CMV-seronegative.

The chain uses TRBV28 and TRBJ2-1; D unclear. Trimming removed 4 bases from V and 10 bases from J, with 17 bases in between. The CDR3 has 14 residues. CDR1 is MDHEN, CDR2 SYDVKM, per germline. CDR3 DNA sequence: TGTGCCAGCAGTTCCCAGGCCAGCCGTTGGGAGCAGTTCTTC. Translating gives CASSSQASRWEQFF.

The chain recombines TRBV5-1 with TRBJ2-3; D gene uncertain. The V gene's germline CDR1 is SGHRS and CDR2 YFSETQ. V lost 4 bases and J lost 2, with 17 bases in between. The CDR3 covers 16 residues. The CDR3 DNA follows: TGCGCCAGCAGCCCACGGTCTCTACCTTCCACAGATACGCAGTATTTT. It specifies CASSPRSLPSTDTQYF.

The rearrangement joins TRBV29-1 to TRBJ2-5; 8 bases align to TRBD2. V gave up 6 bases and J gave up 4 bases; unmatched junction bases: 4. Per the germline V gene, CDR1 is SQVTM and CDR2 is ANQGSEA. CDR3 size: 12 residues. CDR3 bases: TGCAGCGTCTTGGGGACTAGAGAGACCCAGTACTTC. It yields the protein CSVLGTRETQYF.

Here the CDR3 reads CASSLFSGGQAFF. In DNA, the CDR3 is TGTGCCAGCAGCTTATTTTCAGGGGGGCAAGCTTTCTTT. The rearrangement links TRBV11-2 to TRBJ1-1, with TRBD1 matching over 7 bases. The length of the CDR3 is 13 residues. V gave up 2 bases and J gave up 9 bases; unmatched junction bases: 6. Germline CDR1 is SGHAT and CDR2 is FQNNGV.

The chain uses TRBV2 and TRBJ2-5; TRBD2 might be the D (6 bases). Germline V gene lookup returns CDR1 SNHLY and CDR2 FYNNEI. V shed 7 bases and J shed 5 bases, with 14 bases lying between them. This CDR3 contains 13 residues. The CDR3 nucleotides are TGTGCCAGCACGAGAGGGCTAGCGGAGACCCAGTACTTC. This codes for CASTRGLAETQYF.

This rearrangement joins TRBV5-4 to TRBJ2-1; TRBD2 aligns across 7 bases. CDR1 is SGHNT and CDR2 is YYREEE in the germline V gene (reference sequence). J lost 0 bases, V lost 0 bases, and 3 bases had no gene match. The CDR3 loop spans 16 amino acids. The CDR3 reads CASSLGASGSYNEQFF. The CDR3 bases are TGTGCCAGCAGCTTGGGAGCTAGCGGCTCCTACAATGAGCAGTTCTTC.

The V and J genes are TRBV5-4 and TRBJ2-1, with TRBD2 matching 11 bases. Per germline, CDR1 SGHNT and CDR2 YYREEE (reference sequence). The J segment lost 9 bases and the V segment lost 2 bases, leaving 7 bases of the junction unmatched. This CDR3 has 15 amino acids. The CDR3 spells CASSFSGTSGGEQFF. The CDR3 DNA sequence: TGTGCCAGCAGCTTCTCCGGGACTAGCGGCGGTGAGCAGTTCTTC.